A single sample is the source of the 8 T cell receptor beta chains below, sequenced in a study of patients and donors after allogeneic stem cell transplantation (dated by TCRdb to 2020 to 2022). Preparation of the library involved RT-PCR. Sequenced using a NextSeq 550. TCRdb cleaned the public reads at Q25 with fastp, built clones with MiXCR and kept in-frame beta chains. Rows merge per CDR3 protein into single entries with the most common DNA and genes. A total of about 24,000 distinct CDR3 sequences appear in this sample, approximately 43% of them only once. Jointly, the top ten make up over 70% of the sample. The sequencing sample was made of blood, either unsorted or a sorted T cell fraction (not recorded which). These receptor sequences come from a human donor who was either an allogeneic HSCT recipient or a stem cell or donor lymphocyte infusion donor (not recorded which). It is not recorded whose cells these are; they may come from a transplant donor.

This chain links TRBV5-1 with TRBJ1-4; possibly TRBD1 for D (5 bases). From germline, CDR1 is SGHRS and CDR2 YFSETQ. V was shortened by 4 bases and J by 4 bases, with 14 bases between the two germline ends. The CDR3 runs 15 residues. The CDR3 DNA reads TGCGCCAGCAGCGGGGGAGCGGGGCTTAATGAAAAACTGTTTTTT. Translating it yields CASSGGAGLNEKLFF.

The V and J genes are TRBV18 and TRBJ2-4, with D unclear. The CDR3 length is 16 residues. The ends were cut back, 5 bases at V and 6 bases at J, with 20 bases in the middle. Per the germline V gene, CDR1 is KGHSH and CDR2 is LQKENI. The CDR3 DNA reads TGTGCCAGCTCATCGGTAGTAAGCTCATGGAGAAACATTCAGTACTTC. This gives the protein CASSSVVSSWRNIQYF.

In its sample, this clonotype was seen many times. This chain uses TRBV5-4 with TRBJ1-1; 7 bases align to TRBD1. Trimming removed 4 bases from V and 2 bases from J; junction bases left unmatched: 8. Germline V gene sequence: CDR1 SGHNT, CDR2 YYREEE (reference sequence). The CDR3 consists of 15 residues. The CDR3 sequence: CASSKTTGINTEAFF. CDR3 nucleotide sequence: TGTGCCAGCAGCAAAACGACAGGGATTAACACTGAAGCTTTCTTT. The complete variable domain, with remaining parts taken from reference TRBV5-4 and TRBJ1-1, reads ETGVTQSPTHLIKTRGQQVTLRCSSQSGHNTVSWYQQALGQGPQFIFQYYREEENGRGNFPPRFSGLQFPNYSSELNVNALELDDSALYLCASSKTTGINTEAFFGQGTRLTVV.

This clonotype was picked up many times. V gene TRBV5-6 combines with J gene TRBJ1-2; 7 nucleotides align to TRBD1. J was trimmed by 6 bases and V by 6 bases; bases with no gene match: 8. CDR1 is SGHDT and CDR2 is YYEEEE in the germline V gene. This CDR3 contains 13 residues. The CDR3 sequence: CASNLEGGDGYTF. The CDR3, as DNA: TGTGCCAGCAACCTAGAAGGGGGCGATGGCTACACCTTC. Variable domain in full (rest from reference TRBV5-6 and TRBJ1-2): DAGVTQSPTHLIKTRGQQVTLRCSPKSGHDTVSWYQQALGQGPQFIFQYYEEEERQRGNFPDRFSGHQFPNYSSELNVNALLLGDSALYLCASNLEGGDGYTFGSGTRLTVV.

This sequence joins TRBV10-3 and TRBJ1-6, with D uncertain. Germline V gives CDR1 ENHRY, CDR2 SYGVKD. This CDR3 has 17 residues. Trimming removed 2 bases at V and 0 bases at J, with 11 bases between. The CDR3 protein is CAISELAESSYNSPLHF. DNA for the CDR3: TGTGCCATCAGTGAGCTTGCAGAAAGCTCCTATAATTCACCCCTCCACTTT.

The V call is TRBV6-5, the J call TRBJ1-3; 7 positions agree with TRBD1. The V and J ends lost 5 bases and 2 bases, in that order; junction bases with no gene match: 6. CDR3 length: 15 residues. Per the germline V gene, CDR1 is MNHEY and CDR2 is SVGAGI. As DNA, the CDR3 is TGTGCCAGCAGTCCAACAGGGGTTACTGGAAACACCATATATTTT. Amino acid sequence: CASSPTGVTGNTIYF.

CDR3 bases: TGTGCCAGCAGCGCGACAGGTCAAGAGACCCAGTACTTC. It translates to CASSATGQETQYF. The chain couples TRBV28 to TRBJ2-5; D is perhaps TRBD1 (6 bases). V was pared by 6 bases and J by 2 bases, with 10 bases between. Looked up from germline, CDR1 is MDHEN and CDR2 is SYDVKM. This CDR3 has 13 amino acids.

In this sample, this clonotype turned up a few times. The chain joins TRBV14 to TRBJ2-1; maybe TRBD1 (6 bases). V was cut by 6 bases and J by 4 bases, with 10 bases left in between. The germline V gene encodes CDR1 SGHDN and CDR2 FVKESK. This CDR3 is 13 amino acids long. CDR3 sequence reads: CASSLDSYNEQFF. The CDR3 nucleotides read TGTGCCAGCAGTCTGGACAGTTACAATGAGCAGTTCTTC.